What follows are 26 T cell receptor beta chains derived from one specimen sequenced in a study of cytomegalovirus exposure and HLA in healthy donors. This PCR relied on a set of 60 Vbeta primers and 13 Jbeta primers. Repertoires were generated with immunoSEQ multiplex PCR, while TCRdb's copy carries only in-frame clones and drops some. The table has 150,000 to 200,000 clones, almost 80% seen once; the top ten hold just under 6.5%. The sequencing input was PBMCs. All receptors come from a man in his forties in good health and CMV-seropositive.

The genes are TRBV5-1 and TRBJ2-5, with 8 positions matching TRBD1. The length of the CDR3 is 16 residues. The trim removed 0 bases at V and 4 bases at J, leaving 8 bases unmatched. CDR1 is SGHRS, CDR2 YFSETQ, per germline. The CDR3 DNA follows: TGCGCCAGCAGCTTGGCCAATGACAGGGGAGTAGAGACCCAGTACTTC. Its protein is CASSLANDRGVETQYF. Combining the CDR3 with reference TRBV5-1 and TRBJ2-5 gives the whole variable domain KAGVTQTPRYLIKTRGQQVTLSCSPISGHRSVSWYQQTPGQGLQFLFEYFSETQRNKGNFPGRFSGRQFSNSRSEMNVSTLELGDSALYLCASSLANDRGVETQYFGPGTRLLVL.

This rearrangement joins TRBV9 to TRBJ1-1, with D possibly TRBD1 on 6 matching bases. In germline, CDR1 is SGDLS, CDR2 YYNGEE. Trimming removed 0 bases at V and 12 bases at J, with 9 bases between. The CDR3 has 11 amino acids. The CDR3 sequence is CASSVGTVPFF. The CDR3, as DNA: TGTGCCAGCAGCGTAGGGACAGTTCCTTTCTTT.

For this clone: Distinct nucleotide sequences in the sample also encode this CDR3. The chain combines TRBV9 with TRBJ1-2; 9 bases are shared with TRBD1. Germline V lookup: CDR1 SGDLS, CDR2 YYNGEE. The CDR3 runs to 16 residues. The V segment lost 3 bases and the J segment 2 bases; nucleotides outside the gene matches: 8. DNA of the CDR3: TGTGCCAGCAGCGCCGAAACCGGGACAGGGAACTATGGCTACACCTTC. It is translated as CASSAETGTGNYGYTF. The complete variable domain, with remaining parts taken from reference TRBV9 and TRBJ1-2, reads DSGVTQTPKHLITATGQRVTLRCSPRSGDLSVYWYQQSLDQGLQFLIQYYNGEERAKGNILERFSAQQFPDLHSELNLSSLELGDSALYFCASSAETGTGNYGYTFGSGTRLTVV.

As concerns this clone: Compared with germline, one end of the junction differs, possibly owing to a read error. The gene calls are TRBV6-1 and TRBJ2-1; 11 bases are shared with TRBD2. This CDR3 has 16 amino acids. Germline V lookup: CDR1 MNHNS, CDR2 SASEGT. CDR3 nucleotide sequence: TGTGCCAGCAGTGAATTGGGACTAGCGGCCTCCGATGAGCAGCTCTTC. The encoded protein is CASSELGLAASDEQLF.

The V gene is TRBV5-1, the J gene TRBJ2-2, with TRBD2 as a possible D gene (6 bases). V was cut by 5 bases and J by 1 base, with 6 bases left in between. CDR3 length: 13 residues. The germline V gene encodes CDR1 SGHRS and CDR2 YFSETQ. In nucleotides, the CDR3 is TGCGCCAGCAGGGAGGGGAACACCGGGGAGCTGTTTTTT. Protein product: CASREGNTGELFF.

The chain couples TRBV5-1 to TRBJ2-7; 10 bases map to TRBD1. Germline-derived CDR1 and CDR2 are SGHRS and YFSETQ. The CDR3 consists of 14 residues. V was pared by 0 bases and J by 4 bases, with 1 base of the junction left unmatched. The CDR3 DNA reads TGCGCCAGCAGCTTGGGGGGACAGGGGTACGAGCAGTACTTC. Protein product: CASSLGGQGYEQYF.

This clone was found a few times. The rearrangement joins TRBV14 to TRBJ2-1, with 9 positions matching TRBD1. J gave up 6 bases and V 5 bases, and 8 bases lay outside the gene matches. This CDR3 is built from 15 residues. Germline values: CDR1 SGHDN, CDR2 FVKESK. The CDR3, as DNA: TGTGCCAGCAGCGACCGGGACAGGGTTTTCAATGAGCAGTTCTTC. It translates to CASSDRDRVFNEQFF.

The chain couples TRBV11-3 to TRBJ1-3, with D uncertain. Germline CDR1 and CDR2: SGHNT and YENEEA. The CDR3 contains 13 residues. The germline V and J ends were trimmed by 1 base and 2 bases, with 3 bases remaining between them. The CDR3 bases are TGTGCCAGCAGCTTAGTCACTGGAAACACCATATATTTT. Translated: CASSLVTGNTIYF.

This chain connects TRBV19 to TRBJ2-1; 8 nucleotides align to TRBD1. The CDR3 covers 13 residues. Trimming cost V 4 bases and J 7 bases; bases outside gene matches: 3. Germline assignment: CDR1 LNHDA and CDR2 SQIVND (reference sequence). CDR3 sequence reads: CASSKGQANEQFF. The CDR3 DNA sequence: TGTGCCAGTAGTAAGGGACAGGCGAATGAGCAGTTCTTC.

The rearrangement joins TRBV18 to TRBJ2-1; 14 bases agree with TRBD2. There are 18 residues in the CDR3. V lost 5 bases and J lost 6; bases outside the gene matches: 12. Per the germline V gene, CDR1 is KGHSH and CDR2 is LQKENI. The CDR3 DNA follows: TGTGCCAGCTCATTTTCAGAGGGACTAGCGGGAGTCCTCAATGAGCAGTTCTTC. Translated, it gives CASSFSEGLAGVLNEQFF.

The chain employs TRBV10-3 and TRBJ1-4, with a weak D call TRBD1 (5 bases). Germline lookup yields CDR1 ENHRY and CDR2 SYGVKD. The CDR3 consists of 15 residues. The V gene lost 3 bases and the J gene lost 3 bases, with 11 bases spanning the gap. CDR3 residues: CAISDRATSNEKLFF. CDR3 coding DNA: TGTGCCATCAGTGACAGGGCTACGTCTAATGAAAAACTGTTTTTT.

The chain couples TRBV2 to TRBJ1-2; the match to TRBD1 covers 8 bases. Per the germline V gene, CDR1 is SNHLY and CDR2 is FYNNEI. The CDR3 is 16 residues long. V was clipped by 6 bases and J by 1 base; unmatched bases: 10. CDR3 nucleotides: TGTGCCAGCAGCGCCCAGGGACAGGACCTTAACTATGGCTACACCTTC. This gives the protein CASSAQGQDLNYGYTF. The variable domain in full, completed from reference TRBV2 and TRBJ1-2, reads EPEVTQTPSHQVTQMGQEVILRCVPISNHLYFYWYRQILGQKVEFLVSFYNNEISEKSEIFDDQFSVERPDGSNFTLKIRSTKLEDSAMYFCASSAQGQDLNYGYTFGSGTRLTVV.

This chain links TRBV5-1 with TRBJ2-7, with D unclear. This CDR3 is 15 amino acids long. Germline values: CDR1 SGHRS, CDR2 YFSETQ. Trimming removed 4 bases from V and 0 bases from J, with 14 bases in between. The CDR3 here is CASSDLTGSSYEQYF. The CDR3 region has the DNA TGCGCCAGCAGCGATCTGACTGGAAGCTCCTACGAGCAGTACTTC.

This chain connects TRBV18 to TRBJ1-1, with 10 positions matching TRBD1. The germline CDR1 and CDR2 sequences are KGHSH and LQKENI. This CDR3 comprises 16 residues. Trimming cost V 1 base and J 5 bases; bases outside gene matches: 7. The chain's CDR3 is CASSPRDRGIGTEAFF. The CDR3 coding sequence is TGTGCCAGCTCACCACGGGACAGGGGTATAGGAACTGAAGCTTTCTTT.

V is TRBV5-4 and J is TRBJ2-7, with a weak D call TRBD2 (6 bases). The CDR3 has 14 amino acids. The germline V gene has CDR1 SGHNT and CDR2 YYREEE (reference sequence). V lost 2 bases, J lost 3 bases, and 12 bases lay in between. The CDR3 sequence is CASSFGTSNYEQYF. In nucleotides, the CDR3 is TGTGCCAGCAGCTTCGGTACTAGCAACTACGAGCAGTACTTC. Full variable domain (remainder filled in from reference TRBV5-4 and TRBJ2-7): ETGVTQSPTHLIKTRGQQVTLRCSSQSGHNTVSWYQQALGQGPQFIFQYYREEENGRGNFPPRFSGLQFPNYSSELNVNALELDDSALYLCASSFGTSNYEQYFGPGTRLTVT.

This rearrangement joins TRBV27 to TRBJ2-7; 7 bases fit TRBD1. Germline values: CDR1 MNHEY, CDR2 SMNVEV (reference sequence). There are 13 residues in the CDR3. With 10 bases clipped from V and 0 bases from J, the junction kept 6 bases outside the gene matches. CDR3 nucleotide sequence: TGTGCCAAGTCGACAGGGCCCTCCTACGAGCAGTACTTC. This sequence encodes CAKSTGPSYEQYF.

The chain is built from TRBV19 and TRBJ1-2, with TRBD1 matching over 8 bases. Germline V gives CDR1 LNHDA, CDR2 SQIVND (reference sequence). J lost 5 bases, V lost 8 bases, and 7 bases had no gene match. The CDR3 has 13 residues. As DNA, the CDR3 is TGTGCCAGTGGACAGGGTGATGGGTATGGCTACACCTTC. Translated, it gives CASGQGDGYGYTF. The variable domain in full, completed from reference TRBV19 and TRBJ1-2, reads DGGITQSPKYLFRKEGQNVTLSCEQNLNHDAMYWYRQDPGQGLRLIYYSQIVNDFQKGDIAEGYSVSREKKESFPLTVTSAQKNPTAFYLCASGQGDGYGYTFGSGTRLTVV.

The J gene is TRBJ2-7, the V gene TRBV13; 9 positions agree with TRBD2. The CDR3 runs 16 residues. With V trimmed by 0 bases and J by 2 bases, 5 bases remained unmatched. Germline CDR1 is PRHDT and CDR2 is FYEKMQ (reference sequence). CDR3 sequence reads: CASSLGRVAGAYEQYF. The CDR3 DNA follows: TGTGCCAGCAGCTTAGGTAGGGTAGCGGGAGCCTACGAGCAGTACTTC.

A word on this clone: A read error may produce the germline difference seen at one junction end. The CDR3 DNA reads TGTGCCAGCGGCGTAGAGGGCGGGAGGGCCCATGAGCAGTTCTTC. Translated: CASGVEGGRAHEQFF. The rearrangement links TRBV9 to TRBJ2-1; 9 bases line up with TRBD2. CDR1 and CDR2 from the germline V gene are SGDLS and YYNGEE. The CDR3 consists of 15 residues.

With regard to this clone: A junction boundary mismatches the germline segment, possibly from a read error. The rearrangement links TRBV11-3 to TRBJ2-4; D uncertain. Per germline, CDR1 SGHNT and CDR2 YENEEA. The CDR3 is 14 residues long. CDR3 in amino acids: CASSLVSVGGSLDF. The CDR3 coding sequence is TGTGCCAGCAGCTTGGTTTCTGTTGGCGGCAGTCTGGACTTC.

The chain is built from TRBV5-1 and TRBJ2-1, with 11 bases aligning to TRBD2. Trimming took 7 bases from V and 1 from J; bases not matched to a gene: 4. Germline V CDR1 and CDR2: SGHRS, YFSETQ. The length of the CDR3 is 15 residues. Here the CDR3 reads CASYWTSGSYNEQFF. The CDR3 DNA sequence: TGCGCCAGCTACTGGACTAGCGGGTCCTACAATGAGCAGTTCTTC.

This clone was counted between two and nine times. The chain employs TRBV5-1 and TRBJ1-5; 7 bases fit TRBD1. The CDR3 extends over 15 amino acids. CDR1 and CDR2 from the germline V gene are SGHRS and YFSETQ. Trimming removed 5 bases from V and 0 bases from J; junction bases left unmatched: 5. The CDR3 sequence: CASRRDSNSNQPQHF. The CDR3 coding sequence is TGCGCCAGCAGGCGGGACAGCAATAGCAATCAGCCCCAGCATTTT. Combining the CDR3 with reference TRBV5-1 and TRBJ1-5 gives the whole variable domain KAGVTQTPRYLIKTRGQQVTLSCSPISGHRSVSWYQQTPGQGLQFLFEYFSETQRNKGNFPGRFSGRQFSNSRSEMNVSTLELGDSALYLCASRRDSNSNQPQHFGDGTRLSIL.

This clone is a singleton in its sample. The chain carries TRBV6-1 and TRBJ2-5; D might be TRBD1 (6 bases). V lost 6 bases to trimming and J lost 3 bases, with 11 bases between them. This CDR3 is 13 amino acids long. In germline, CDR1 is MNHNS, CDR2 SASEGT. The DNA for the CDR3 is TGTGCCAGCAGGACAGGTGTAAAAGAGACCCAGTACTTC. It translates to CASRTGVKETQYF.

The V gene is TRBV19, the J gene TRBJ2-3, with 9 bases fitting TRBD2. Germline V gene data show CDR1 as LNHDA and CDR2 as SQIVND (reference sequence). The V and J ends lost 4 bases and 3 bases, in that order; junction bases with no gene match: 8. This CDR3 is 16 amino acids long. CDR3 in DNA: TGTGCCAGTAGTAAGATAGCGGGAGATATAACAGATACGCAGTATTTT. Protein: CASSKIAGDITDTQYF.

V usage is TRBV19 and J usage is TRBJ1-2; D gene unclear. Trimming removed 1 base at V and 6 bases at J, with 6 bases between. The germline gives CDR1 LNHDA, CDR2 SQIVND (reference sequence). The CDR3 has 12 amino acids. CDR3 in amino acids: CASSIVGDGYTF. CDR3 DNA sequence: TGTGCCAGTAGTATAGTCGGGGATGGCTACACCTTC. The variable domain in full, with the rest retrieved from reference TRBV19 and TRBJ1-2, is DGGITQSPKYLFRKEGQNVTLSCEQNLNHDAMYWYRQDPGQGLRLIYYSQIVNDFQKGDIAEGYSVSREKKESFPLTVTSAQKNPTAFYLCASSIVGDGYTFGSGTRLTVV.

The rearrangement joins TRBV25-1 to TRBJ2-2; D might be TRBD1 (6 bases). Germline CDR1 is MGHDK and CDR2 is SYGVNS. With 2 bases removed from V and 7 bases from J, the gap between germline ends came to 14 bases. The CDR3 totals 15 residues. The CDR3 here is CASSENVGAGGELFF. Written as DNA, the CDR3 is TGTGCCAGCAGTGAAAACGTGGGGGCGGGCGGGGAGCTGTTTTTT.